These 26 T cell receptor beta chains were sequenced from one sample in a study of blood T cell repertoires in COVID-19. The data were produced by immunoSEQ multiplex PCR, yet TCRdb's version contains in-frame clones alone and is incomplete. The table records a few hundred thousand clones, approximately 83% of them present only once. The material sequenced was PBMCs or T cells enriched from blood (not recorded which). These receptors were collected from a man aged 25-45 years who had recovered from COVID-19.

On this clone: Additional DNA sequences in this sample encode the identical CDR3. V gene TRBV19 combines with J gene TRBJ1-5; D not resolved. The CDR3 is made up of 13 amino acids. Germline lookup yields CDR1 LNHDA and CDR2 SQIVND (reference sequence). Trimming removed 2 bases from V and 3 bases from J, with 5 bases in between. In DNA, the CDR3 is TGTGCCAGTAGTATACGGGTCAATCAGCCCCAGCATTTT. It translates to CASSIRVNQPQHF. The full variable domain, in which reference TRBV19 and TRBJ1-5 provide the parts outside the CDR3, is DGGITQSPKYLFRKEGQNVTLSCEQNLNHDAMYWYRQDPGQGLRLIYYSQIVNDFQKGDIAEGYSVSREKKESFPLTVTSAQKNPTAFYLCASSIRVNQPQHFGDGTRLSIL.

V usage is TRBV30 and J usage is TRBJ1-2; D is perhaps TRBD1 (6 bases). V lost 4 bases and J lost 10, with 13 bases in between. The CDR3 runs 11 residues. From germline, CDR1 is GTSNPN and CDR2 SVGIG (reference sequence). CDR3: CAWTDGQPYTF. The CDR3 DNA follows: TGTGCCTGGACCGATGGACAGCCCTACACCTTC.

This chain connects TRBV7-9 to TRBJ2-5; D uncertain. The germline V gene encodes CDR1 SEHNR and CDR2 FQNEAQ (reference sequence). V was pared by 5 bases and J by 4 bases, with 8 bases between. The length of the CDR3 is 12 residues. Here the CDR3 reads CASSQTGETQYF. In DNA, the CDR3 is TGTGCCAGCAGCCAGACGGGAGAGACCCAGTACTTC.

This clone was picked up one time. The chain combines TRBV3-1 (or the pseudogene TRBV3-2) with TRBJ1-1; no definite D call. The V gene's germline CDR1 is LGHDT and CDR2 YNNKEL (reference sequence). CDR3 length: 10 residues. V was cut by 3 bases and J by 11 bases, with 7 bases left in between. The CDR3 here is CASSHSFAFF. CDR3 sequence (DNA): TGTGCCAGCAGCCATTCGTTCGCTTTCTTT.

This chain connects TRBV7-9 to TRBJ2-5, with 8 bases that match TRBD2. The CDR3 runs 14 residues. Trimming at V came to 2 bases and at J to 5 bases, leaving 4 bases not matched to a gene. Germline CDR1 SEHNR, CDR2 FQNEAQ (reference sequence). DNA for the CDR3: TGTGCCAGCAGCTTACGGGGGGGCCTGGAGACCCAGTACTTC. This encodes CASSLRGGLETQYF.

The sample holds many counts of this clone. The chain combines TRBV7-9 with TRBJ1-3; D is possibly TRBD1 (6 bases). The CDR3 length is 15 residues. Germline CDR1 reads SEHNR; CDR2 reads FQNEAQ (reference sequence). Trimming shortened V by 5 bases and J by 4 bases, and 15 bases separated the two germline ends. The CDR3 loop is CASSRSGVTGNTIYF. CDR3 in DNA: TGTGCCAGCAGCCGGTCAGGGGTGACAGGAAACACCATATATTTT.

The chain links TRBV5-1 to TRBJ2-5; tentatively, D is TRBD1 (6 bases). Trimming removed 4 bases from V and 3 bases from J, with 16 bases in between. From germline, CDR1 is SGHRS and CDR2 YFSETQ. This CDR3 contains 15 residues. CDR3 in amino acids: CASSQTGRLEETQYF. DNA of the CDR3: TGCGCCAGCAGCCAGACAGGACGGTTAGAAGAGACCCAGTACTTC.

The chain is built from TRBV10-3 and TRBJ2-7; D not resolved. This CDR3 region has 16 residues. Germline values: CDR1 ENHRY, CDR2 SYGVKD. Deletions cut 3 bases from V and 6 bases from J, with 21 bases between. Here the CDR3 DNA reads TGTGCCATCAGTGACTCCGTCGACTCTCCCCTCCTCGAGCAGTACTTC. This gives the protein CAISDSVDSPLLEQYF.

This sequence joins TRBV2 and TRBJ1-6; D possibly corresponds to TRBD1 (6 bases). This CDR3 has 16 amino acids. Trimming removed 1 base from V and 7 bases from J, with 14 bases in between. The germline V gene has CDR1 SNHLY and CDR2 FYNNEI. The CDR3 loop reads CASSEDGRGKNSPLHF. The CDR3 coding sequence is TGTGCCAGCAGTGAAGATGGCAGGGGTAAAAATTCACCCCTCCACTTT.

The chain has TRBV19 and TRBJ1-1; 10 nucleotides align to TRBD1. Losses at the gene ends were 4 bases for V and 4 bases for J; bases not matched to a gene: 6. This CDR3 has 15 amino acids. The germline gives CDR1 LNHDA, CDR2 SQIVND (reference sequence). The CDR3 region has the DNA TGTGCCAGTAGTAGGAGGGACAGGGGCGCCACTGAAGCTTTCTTT. It is translated as CASSRRDRGATEAFF.

V usage is TRBV11-1 and J usage is TRBJ2-3; 7 bases line up with TRBD1. The trim removed 4 bases at V and 3 bases at J, leaving 7 bases unmatched. The CDR3 spans 15 residues. The V gene's germline CDR1 is SGHAT and CDR2 FQDESV (reference sequence). CDR3 amino acids: CASSSTGAPTDTQYF. The CDR3 nucleotides are TGTGCCAGCAGCTCCACAGGGGCCCCTACAGATACGCAGTATTTT. The variable domain in full, with the rest retrieved from reference TRBV11-1 and TRBJ2-3, is EAEVAQSPRYKITEKSQAVAFWCDPISGHATLYWYRQILGQGPELLVQFQDESVVDDSQLPKDRFSAERLKGVDSTLKIQPAELGDSAMYLCASSSTGAPTDTQYFGPGTRLTVL.

This chain uses TRBV5-1 with TRBJ1-2; TRBD1 agrees at 9 bases. Germline V lookup: CDR1 SGHRS, CDR2 YFSETQ. This CDR3 is 14 amino acids long. After removal of 3 bases from V and 6 bases from J, the junction contained 6 bases not matched to a gene. The CDR3 spells CASSSGRTGDGYTF. As DNA, the CDR3 is TGCGCCAGCAGCTCGGGAAGGACAGGGGATGGCTACACCTTC.

This clone was seen a few times. The chain is built from TRBV7-6 and TRBJ1-5; TRBD1 might be the D (6 bases). The V end was cut by 11 bases, the J end by 2 bases, with 25 bases between. Germline V lookup: CDR1 SGHVS, CDR2 FNYEAQ. This CDR3 has 17 residues. DNA for the CDR3: TGTGCCTTTCCGGGACATCCATCCCAGTGGGGCAATCAGCCCCAGCATTTT. It is translated as CAFPGHPSQWGNQPQHF.

The CDR3 nucleotides are TGTGCCAGCAGCACCGAGACAGGGAGCACTGAAGCTTTCTTT. Protein sequence: CASSTETGSTEAFF. V gene TRBV7-9 combines with J gene TRBJ1-1, with 7 bases fitting TRBD1. This CDR3 spans 14 amino acids. The V and J ends lost 5 bases and 4 bases, in that order; junction bases with no gene match: 7. Germline V gene data show CDR1 as SEHNR and CDR2 as FQNEAQ (reference sequence). Full variable domain (missing parts from reference TRBV7-9 and TRBJ1-1): DTGVSQNPRHKITKRGQNVTFRCDPISEHNRLYWYRQTLGQGPEFLTYFQNEAQLEKSRLLSDRFSAERPKGSFSTLEIQRTEQGDSAMYLCASSTETGSTEAFFGQGTRLTVV.

The CDR3 nucleotides are TGTGCCAGCAGCAACGGGAGATGGGGCGAGCAGTACTTC. This sequence encodes CASSNGRWGEQYF. This sequence joins TRBV5-6 and TRBJ2-7; a weak D match, TRBD2 (6 bases). The V gene lost 4 bases and the J gene lost 6 bases, with 14 bases spanning the gap. This CDR3 has 13 amino acids. The germline V gene encodes CDR1 SGHDT and CDR2 YYEEEE.

CDR3: CAWSASRTSGGRVGETQYF. The CDR3 DNA is TGTGCCTGGAGTGCCTCCCGGACTAGCGGGGGGAGGGTCGGAGAGACCCAGTACTTC. The genes are TRBV30 and TRBJ2-5; 14 bases agree with TRBD2. The CDR3 is 19 residues long. CDR1 is GTSNPN and CDR2 is SVGIG in the germline V gene (reference sequence). The V and J ends lost 1 base and 4 bases, in that order; junction bases with no gene match: 14.

The J gene is TRBJ2-5, the V gene TRBV6-2 or TRBV6-3; 8 nucleotides line up with TRBD1. Germline V gene lookup returns CDR1 MNHEY and CDR2 SVGEGT. The CDR3 is 16 amino acids. With V trimmed by 5 bases and J by 4 bases, 12 bases remained unmatched. The DNA of the CDR3 is TGTGCCAGCAGTAGGATCTTGGCAGGGGGCGTAGAGACCCAGTACTTC. Amino acid sequence: CASSRILAGGVETQYF.

This clone appeared a few times. V and J are TRBV7-3 and TRBJ2-1; D remains ambiguous. CDR1 and CDR2 (germline): SGHTA, FQGTGA. V was pared by 4 bases and J by 7 bases, with 14 bases between. This CDR3 has 14 amino acids. CDR3 loop: CASSSTPFSNEQFF. The CDR3 bases are TGTGCCAGCAGCTCCACCCCGTTTAGTAATGAGCAGTTCTTC.

This clone was seen a few times. The chain couples TRBV2 to TRBJ2-7; 8 bases are a match to TRBD1. The CDR3 spans 12 residues. CDR1 is SNHLY, CDR2 FYNNEI, per germline. The V segment lost 6 bases and the J segment 4 bases; nucleotides outside the gene matches: 2. The CDR3 DNA sequence: TGTGCCAGCAGAAACAGGGGGTACGAGCAGTACTTC. Its translation: CASRNRGYEQYF.

The gene calls are TRBV5-1 and TRBJ2-5; 8 bases match TRBD2. Germline CDR1 and CDR2: SGHRS and YFSETQ. The trim removed 4 bases at V and 2 bases at J, leaving 7 bases unmatched. This CDR3 is built from 15 residues. The CDR3 reads CASSPGGARQETQYF. CDR3 sequence (DNA): TGCGCCAGCAGCCCGGGGGGGGCCCGGCAAGAGACCCAGTACTTC.

The chain is built from TRBV5-1 and TRBJ1-4, with D possibly matching TRBD1 (5 bases). The CDR3 consists of 14 residues. Per germline, CDR1 SGHRS and CDR2 YFSETQ. Between the trimmed V and J ends, which lost 2 bases and 3 bases, there was a span of 8 bases. In DNA, the CDR3 is TGCGCCAGCAGCTTAGACAGTTCTAATGAAAAACTGTTTTTT. Amino acid sequence: CASSLDSSNEKLFF.

This sequence joins TRBV30 and TRBJ1-6, with TRBD1 as a possible D gene (6 bases). Germline CDR1 GTSNPN, CDR2 SVGIG (reference sequence). CDR3 size: 14 residues. Trimming pared 0 bases from V and 11 bases from J, leaving 14 bases between. Here the CDR3 reads CAWSVGQGRAPLHF. The CDR3 DNA follows: TGTGCCTGGAGTGTTGGGCAGGGGCGGGCACCCCTCCACTTT.

CDR3: CASSLDVIAKETQYF. CDR3 coding DNA: TGTGCCAGCAGCCTGGACGTGATAGCGAAAGAGACCCAGTACTTC. The gene calls are TRBV5-6 and TRBJ2-5; the D gene is possibly TRBD2 (5 bases). This CDR3 is 15 amino acids long. Germline V CDR1 and CDR2: SGHDT, YYEEEE. V was shortened by 4 bases and J by 3 bases, with 16 bases between the two germline ends.

V gene TRBV9 combines with J gene TRBJ1-2; D is unclear. The V and J ends lost 3 bases and 5 bases respectively, with 14 bases between them. This CDR3 region has 14 residues. Germline values: CDR1 SGDLS, CDR2 YYNGEE. The CDR3: CASSGILDFYGYTF. The CDR3 nucleotides read TGTGCCAGCAGCGGTATACTTGATTTTTATGGCTACACCTTC.

This sequence joins TRBV30 and TRBJ1-1; 9 bases agree with TRBD1. CDR3 length: 13 amino acids. Looked up from germline, CDR1 is GTSNPN and CDR2 is SVGIG (reference sequence). Losses at the gene ends were 5 bases for V and 1 base for J; bases not matched to a gene: 2. CDR3 sequence reads: CAWGGQGNTEAFF. DNA for the CDR3: TGTGCCTGGGGGGGACAGGGGAACACTGAAGCTTTCTTT.

The CDR3 region has the DNA TGTGCCAGCAGCCAAGACAGGGTTGGGTTCACCTTC. This sequence encodes CASSQDRVGFTF. The genes are TRBV14 and TRBJ1-2, with a tentative D call TRBD1 (5 bases). This CDR3 contains 12 residues. Deletions cut 0 bases from V and 13 bases from J, with 12 bases between. The V gene's germline CDR1 is SGHDN and CDR2 FVKESK.